This T cell receptor beta chain was sequenced for a study of blood T cell repertoires in COVID-19. Study-level information: Researchers got acute and convalescent COVID-19 samples from the United States, Italy and Spain. The cDNA or gDNA used as material had been derived from T cells, B-cell-depleted T cells, or PBMCs.

In the authors' workflow: The assay estimated nucleated cells by amplifying reference gene primers. Profiled with immunoSEQ multiplex PCR; TCRdb holds only in-frame clones, not every one. Clonal size and the V and J genes are those of that table, whereas D and trimming came from the DNA. The table shows about 250,000 clones, with around nine tenths occurring only once. Germline CDR1 reads SGDLS; CDR2 reads YYNGEE. The length of the CDR3 is 13 residues. The V and J ends lost 0 bases and 8 bases respectively, with 8 bases between them. What was sequenced was peripheral blood. The TCR comes from a woman aged 60-75 years who had recovered from COVID-19. The chain combines TRBV9 with TRBJ1-4; D is unresolved. In nucleotides, the CDR3 is TGTGCCAGCAGCGTAGGTCTTGTAGAAAAACTGTTTTTT. Translation gives CASSVGLVEKLFF.